This TCR beta chain was recorded in a study of identical twins. Whole-study results and caveats: Analyses of zero insertions could be partly confounded by invariant MAIT and iNKT cells. The study reached conclusions through statistical analysis that was cross-sectional, not following the same donors. Within cord blood, abundant beta clonotypes carried fewer insertions, but memory repertoires showed no such trend.

One entry per CDR3 protein, called by TCRdb with MiXCR from the 5' RACE reads. Found here are approximately 690,000 distinct CDR3 sequences, approximately 6% of them singletons; the top ten hold roughly 2%. The donors were all healthy and Caucasian. Germline CDR1 DFQATT, CDR2 SNEGSKA (reference sequence). Deletions cut 2 bases from V and 6 bases from J, with 10 bases between. The CDR3 contains 13 residues. For this clonotype: Its antigen is not known.

The chain carries TRBV20-1 and TRBJ2-2; D is possibly TRBD2 (5 bases). The clonotype was recovered from a man aged 18-30 years in good health. The sequenced sample was naive T cells sorted from blood. The CDR3 DNA is TGCAGTGCTAGAATGTGGGAGCCCGGGGAGCTGTTTTTT. Encoded protein: CSARMWEPGELFF.